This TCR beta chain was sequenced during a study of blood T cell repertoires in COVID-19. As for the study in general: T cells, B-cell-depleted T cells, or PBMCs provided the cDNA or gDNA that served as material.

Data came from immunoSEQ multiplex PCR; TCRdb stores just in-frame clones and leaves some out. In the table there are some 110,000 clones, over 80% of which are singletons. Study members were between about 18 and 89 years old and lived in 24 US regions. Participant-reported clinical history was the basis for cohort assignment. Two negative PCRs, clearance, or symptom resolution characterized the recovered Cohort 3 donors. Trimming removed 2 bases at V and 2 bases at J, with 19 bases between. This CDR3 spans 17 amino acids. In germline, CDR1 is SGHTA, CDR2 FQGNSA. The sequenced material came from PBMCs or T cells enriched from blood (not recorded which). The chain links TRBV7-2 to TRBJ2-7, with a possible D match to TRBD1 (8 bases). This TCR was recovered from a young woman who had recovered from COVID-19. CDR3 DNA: TGTGCCAGCAGCTTACGCGGGGGACAGGAGATCACCTACGAGCAGTACTTC. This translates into CASSLRGGQEITYEQYF.